A single TCR beta chain is shown here with its context. Antigen specificity is unknown. The CDR3 is made up of 14 amino acids. Trimming took off 3 bases at V and 3 bases at J, with 11 bases between the two ends. Germline CDR1 reads SGHTA; CDR2 reads FQGTGA. PCR employed 60 Vbeta and 13 Jbeta primers. Libraries were prepared by immunoSEQ multiplex PCR; TCRdb keeps only in-frame clonotypes and omits some of them. Of about 160,000 clones listed, about 70% are singletons. These data come from a study of cytomegalovirus exposure and HLA in healthy donors. General observations from the study: Per published accounts, TCR beta sequences correctly predicted the HLA-A and HLA-B alleles of most subjects.

The specimen was PBMCs. This TCR was recovered from a woman under 30 in good health and CMV-seropositive. The chain is built from TRBV7-3 and TRBJ1-1, with D unresolved. CDR3 DNA: TGTGCCAGCAGCTTGTCGGGGTACGACACTGAAGCTTTCTTT. Its protein product is CASSLSGYDTEAFF.